One sample yielded the 31 T cell receptor beta chains listed below, sequenced in a study of shared clonotypes between healthy human individuals. The naive CD8 fraction comprised CD45RO-negative cells positively selected for CCR7 and excluded terminally differentiated effector memory CD45RA+ cells. Only in-frame clones appear in the TCRdb table, and some are missing; sequencing was by immunoSEQ multiplex PCR. The table includes around 2.1 million clones, about 93% detected once. Sequencing was carried out using naive CD8+ T cells from PBMCs. These receptors were taken from a man aged 18 to 29 in good health. Some clones in this sample may be carry-over from other donors' samples.

This chain uses TRBV7-6 with TRBJ2-1; D ambiguous. V was clipped by 1 base and J by 3 bases, with 7 bases between them. The CDR3 consists of 14 residues. Germline values: CDR1 SGHVS, CDR2 FNYEAQ. CDR3 nucleotides: TGTGCCAGCAGCTTAGGGGTCAGCTACAATGAGCAGTTCTTC. Protein: CASSLGVSYNEQFF.

Remarks on this clone: Other DNA sequences from this sample encode an identical CDR3 as well. The chain employs TRBV19 and TRBJ2-7; 7 bases fit TRBD1. The junction had 8 bases not matched to a gene; V was cut back by 6 bases and J by 3 bases. The CDR3 sequence is 14 residues long. In germline, CDR1 is LNHDA, CDR2 SQIVND (reference sequence). The CDR3 region has the DNA TGTGCCAGTAGCCCGACAGGGTGGGGCTACGAGCAGTACTTC. Translated: CASSPTGWGYEQYF.

J is TRBJ2-5 and V is TRBV6-5, with TRBD1 matching 8 bases. The CDR3 runs to 13 residues. V lost 6 bases to trimming and J lost 11 bases; unmatched junction nucleotides: 11. Germline CDR1 MNHEY, CDR2 SVGAGI. CDR3 residues: CASSPDRGGEQYF. CDR3 nucleotide sequence: TGTGCCAGCAGCCCAGACAGGGGAGGAGAGCAGTACTTC.

This chain links TRBV7-2 with TRBJ1-5, with TRBD1 as a possible D gene (5 bases). CDR1 is SGHTA, CDR2 FQGNSA, per germline. V dropped 4 bases and J dropped 5 bases, with 15 bases sitting between them. The CDR3 contains 15 residues. Here the CDR3 reads CASSWDLSGHQPQHF. CDR3 nucleotide sequence: TGTGCCAGCAGCTGGGACCTCTCCGGGCATCAGCCCCAGCATTTT.

V usage is TRBV19 and J usage is TRBJ2-1; TRBD2 is a possible D gene (6 bases). The ends were cut back, 5 bases at V and 7 bases at J, with 12 bases in the middle. The V gene's germline CDR1 is LNHDA and CDR2 SQIVND (reference sequence). The CDR3 has 13 amino acids. For the CDR3, the DNA is TGTGCCAGTAGTCGAGGGGCGGGAAATGAGCAGTTCTTC. This encodes CASSRGAGNEQFF.

Turning to this clone: The same CDR3 arises from other DNA sequences in this sample as well. This chain uses TRBV12-5 with TRBJ2-3; 10 bases fit TRBD2. Per germline, CDR1 LGHNT and CDR2 FRNRAP. The CDR3 extends over 15 amino acids. With V trimmed by 5 bases and J by 1 base, 3 bases remained unmatched. The CDR3 coding sequence is TGTGCTAGTGGTACCGGGACTAGCGGCACAGATACGCAGTATTTT. Its protein product is CASGTGTSGTDTQYF.

This clone has more than one count but fewer than ten. The chain has TRBV19 and TRBJ1-2; no clear D gene. The CDR3 spans 13 residues. Germline CDR1 LNHDA, CDR2 SQIVND (reference sequence). The V gene lost 2 bases and the J gene lost 5 bases, with 9 bases spanning the gap. The CDR3 DNA reads TGTGCCAGTAGTATAAGGGTCCGGTATGGCTACACCTTC. This sequence encodes CASSIRVRYGYTF.

V usage is TRBV14 and J usage is TRBJ2-1; 10 bases match TRBD2. The CDR3 has 16 amino acids. Germline lookup yields CDR1 SGHDN and CDR2 FVKESK. Trimming at V came to 0 bases and at J to 8 bases, leaving 7 bases not matched to a gene. CDR3 in DNA: TGTGCCAGCAGCCAAGATGCGGCTAGCGGGGGCGATGAGCAGTTCTTC. Protein: CASSQDAASGGDEQFF.

This chain uses TRBV7-9 with TRBJ2-5; TRBD1 aligns across 7 bases. The J call is doubtful: the DNA matches TRBJ2-7 better. Germline loops: CDR1 SEHNR, CDR2 FQNEAQ (reference sequence). The CDR3 length is 15 residues. CDR3 sequence: CASSPKGAGSIEQYF. DNA for the CDR3: TGTGCCAGCAGTCCAAAGGGGGCAGGGAGCATCGAGCAGTACTTC.

The V call is TRBV7-8, the J call TRBJ2-1, with D tentatively TRBD1 or TRBD2 (5 bases each). This CDR3 is built from 13 residues. The V end was cut by 8 bases, the J end by 7 bases, with 15 bases between. Germline-derived CDR1 and CDR2 are SGHVS and FQNEAQ. The CDR3 spells CASGGPSRNEQFF. In DNA form, the CDR3 reads TGTGCCAGCGGGGGTCCCTCGAGGAATGAGCAGTTCTTC.

The rearrangement links TRBV18 to TRBJ2-1; D ambiguous. The CDR3 has 15 residues. Germline V gene sequence: CDR1 KGHSH, CDR2 LQKENI. V gave up 5 bases and J gave up 8 bases, with 19 bases separating them. The CDR3 region is CASSGSPTMIHEQFF. Written as DNA, the CDR3 is TGTGCCAGCTCAGGATCCCCCACGATGATCCATGAGCAGTTCTTC.

V usage is TRBV2 and J usage is TRBJ1-2; TRBD1 is a possible D gene (5 bases). Trimming removed 2 bases from V and 3 bases from J, with 10 bases in between. The CDR3 has 14 amino acids. Germline V CDR1 and CDR2: SNHLY, FYNNEI. CDR3 nucleotides: TGTGCCAGCAGTGAATCCGGGGGGGACTATGGCTACACCTTC. It encodes CASSESGGDYGYTF.

The rearrangement joins TRBV15 to TRBJ2-3; the match to TRBD1 covers 7 bases. The V and J ends lost 5 bases and 3 bases, in that order; junction bases with no gene match: 5. The CDR3 sequence is 14 residues long. CDR1 and CDR2 (germline): LNHNV, YYDKDF (reference sequence). CDR3 in amino acids: CATSHRDRTDTQYF. The CDR3 bases are TGTGCCACCAGCCACCGGGACAGAACAGATACGCAGTATTTT.

This clone was seen a handful of times. The CDR3 here is CATSRDREGQPQHF. CDR3 DNA: TGTGCCACCAGCAGAGACAGGGAGGGTCAGCCCCAGCATTTT. V and J are TRBV15 and TRBJ1-5, with D perhaps matching TRBD1 (5 bases). CDR1 is LNHNV and CDR2 is YYDKDF in the germline V gene (reference sequence). The CDR3 is 14 residues long. The V gene lost 0 bases and the J gene lost 6 bases, with 9 bases spanning the gap.

The chain recombines TRBV19 with TRBJ1-1, with D perhaps matching TRBD1 (5 bases). Deletions cut 9 bases from V and 5 bases from J, with 13 bases between. This CDR3 is 12 amino acids long. CDR1 is LNHDA and CDR2 is SQIVND in the germline V gene (reference sequence). DNA for the CDR3: TGTGCCAGCCGAGGGGCTCGGACTGAAGCTTTCTTT. As protein: CASRGARTEAFF.

The gene calls are TRBV7-9 and TRBJ2-1, with D tentatively TRBD2 (5 bases). The CDR3 covers 14 residues. Germline CDR1 SEHNR, CDR2 FQNEAQ (reference sequence). Trimming took 5 bases from V and 7 from J, leaving 15 bases between them. This CDR3 is CASSLLEGWNEQFF. Here the CDR3 DNA reads TGTGCCAGCAGCCTATTAGAGGGTTGGAATGAGCAGTTCTTC.

This sequence joins TRBV4-3 and TRBJ2-7, with 12 bases that match TRBD2. The germline CDR1 and CDR2 sequences are LGHNA and YSLEER. The CDR3 is 15 amino acids. V shed 4 bases, J shed 3 bases, and the junction held 4 bases outside the gene matches. The DNA of the CDR3 is TGCGCCAGCAGCCGATTACTAGCGGGGGGCTACGAGCAGTACTTC. Translation: CASSRLLAGGYEQYF.

The chain is built from TRBV28 and TRBJ2-5, with D possibly being TRBD1 or TRBD2 (5 bases each). The CDR3 contains 15 residues. Trimming removed 6 bases from V and 4 bases from J, with 18 bases in between. Germline assignment: CDR1 MDHEN and CDR2 SYDVKM. Here the CDR3 reads CASSTRTSSGETQYF. The CDR3 nucleotides read TGTGCCAGCAGCACTAGGACATCCTCAGGAGAGACCCAGTACTTC.

In regard to this clone: This sample also contains other DNA sequences that code for the same CDR3. The J gene is TRBJ2-7, the V gene TRBV6-5; 7 nucleotides line up with TRBD1. V dropped 2 bases and J dropped 4; count of bases not matched to a gene: 5. The germline V gene encodes CDR1 MNHEY and CDR2 SVGAGI. CDR3 length: 14 residues. CDR3 region: CASSYDRETYEQYF. In DNA form, the CDR3 reads TGTGCCAGCAGTTACGACAGGGAAACGTACGAGCAGTACTTC.

This clone was recorded once. The chain has TRBV19 and TRBJ2-7, with D possibly being TRBD2 (6 bases). Germline CDR1 and CDR2: LNHDA and SQIVND (reference sequence). The CDR3 is made up of 14 amino acids. Trimming took off 3 bases at V and 5 bases at J, with 14 bases between the two ends. This CDR3 reads CASSMAAGPNEQYF. The CDR3 DNA sequence: TGTGCCAGTAGTATGGCTGCGGGACCCAACGAGCAGTACTTC.

The chain carries TRBV5-1 and TRBJ2-3; TRBD1 might be the D (6 bases). This CDR3 is built from 15 residues. Germline lookup yields CDR1 SGHRS and CDR2 YFSETQ. The ends were cut back, 5 bases at V and 0 bases at J, with 13 bases in the middle. Written as DNA, the CDR3 is TGCGCCAGCAGGGACAGTGACCATAGCACAGATACGCAGTATTTT. Protein product: CASRDSDHSTDTQYF. The full variable domain, completed using reference TRBV5-1 and TRBJ2-3, is KAGVTQTPRYLIKTRGQQVTLSCSPISGHRSVSWYQQTPGQGLQFLFEYFSETQRNKGNFPGRFSGRQFSNSRSEMNVSTLELGDSALYLCASRDSDHSTDTQYFGPGTRLTVL.

CDR3 bases: TGTGCCAGCAGGCACCTCTCGGGAGTCCACGAGCAGTACTTC. Protein sequence: CASRHLSGVHEQYF. This sequence joins TRBV27 and TRBJ2-7, with D maybe TRBD2 (6 bases). V lost 6 bases, J lost 5 bases, and 17 bases lay in between. The CDR3 has 14 residues. Germline lookup yields CDR1 MNHEY and CDR2 SMNVEV (reference sequence).

In the case of this clone: The sample carries other DNA sequences with the same CDR3. V and J are TRBV10-3 and TRBJ2-7; 7 nucleotides agree with TRBD1. Germline V gene sequence: CDR1 ENHRY, CDR2 SYGVKD. The CDR3 totals 13 residues. The ends lost 6 bases at V and 2 bases at J; junction bases unmatched: 4. CDR3 amino acids: CAIRPDRAYEQYF. The CDR3 DNA sequence: TGTGCCATCAGACCTGACAGGGCCTACGAGCAGTACTTC.

On this clone: The same CDR3 can be traced to other DNA sequences in this sample. The genes are TRBV19 and TRBJ1-5, with D perhaps TRBD1 (6 bases). The CDR3 runs to 13 residues. CDR1 LNHDA and CDR2 SQIVND come from the germline V gene (reference sequence). Trimming stripped 7 bases from V and 4 bases from J, with 11 bases between. CDR3 nucleotide sequence: TGTGCCAGTACAGGCAGGGGTAATCAGCCCCAGCATTTT. Translation: CASTGRGNQPQHF.

The V call is TRBV13, the J call TRBJ2-5, with 8 bases matching TRBD2. The length of the CDR3 is 15 residues. CDR1 and CDR2 (germline): PRHDT, FYEKMQ (reference sequence). V was pared by 0 bases and J by 5 bases, with 5 bases of the junction left unmatched. CDR3 sequence reads: CASSLGGRGIETQYF. DNA of the CDR3: TGTGCCAGCAGCTTAGGCGGGAGGGGGATCGAGACCCAGTACTTC.

About this clone itself: The same CDR3 also results from other DNA sequences found in this sample. The CDR3 DNA sequence: TGTGCCAGTAGTATTGAAGGGGACGAGCAGTACTTC. It encodes CASSIEGDEQYF. The chain is built from TRBV19 and TRBJ2-7; D might be TRBD1 (5 bases). V dropped 3 bases and J dropped 5 bases, with 8 bases sitting between them. Looked up from germline, CDR1 is LNHDA and CDR2 is SQIVND (reference sequence). This CDR3 region has 12 residues.

The V gene is TRBV7-2, the J gene TRBJ2-7, with 8 bases that match TRBD2. Germline V gene data show CDR1 as SGHTA and CDR2 as FQGNSA. The ends lost 1 base at V and 0 bases at J; junction bases unmatched: 5. The CDR3 consists of 16 residues. CDR3: CASSLGPGGGSYEQYF. The CDR3 nucleotides read TGTGCCAGCAGCTTAGGCCCGGGGGGGGGCTCCTACGAGCAGTACTTC.

This chain links TRBV19 with TRBJ1-1; D is unclear. V was clipped by 7 bases and J by 2 bases, with 14 bases between them. The germline gives CDR1 LNHDA, CDR2 SQIVND (reference sequence). This CDR3 has 14 residues. The CDR3 protein is CASKGSSPNTEAFF. The CDR3 nucleotides read TGTGCCAGTAAGGGTTCCTCGCCTAACACTGAAGCTTTCTTT. The complete variable domain, with remaining parts taken from reference TRBV19 and TRBJ1-1, reads DGGITQSPKYLFRKEGQNVTLSCEQNLNHDAMYWYRQDPGQGLRLIYYSQIVNDFQKGDIAEGYSVSREKKESFPLTVTSAQKNPTAFYLCASKGSSPNTEAFFGQGTRLTVV.

The V gene is TRBV7-9, the J gene TRBJ1-1; D not resolved. Germline-derived CDR1 and CDR2 are SEHNR and FQNEAQ (reference sequence). This CDR3 spans 13 amino acids. V was cut by 5 bases and J by 8 bases, with 15 bases left in between. The CDR3 DNA reads as TGTGCCAGCAGCCCGACGACTGCCTGGGAAGCTTTCTTT. This translates into CASSPTTAWEAFF.

The rearrangement links TRBV6-5 to TRBJ2-1; D is unresolved. Trimming took 2 bases from V and 8 from J, leaving 16 bases between them. Germline CDR1 and CDR2: MNHEY and SVGAGI. The length of the CDR3 is 15 residues. The CDR3 bases are TGTGCCAGCAGTTACACTCGATCCCAAGGCGATGAGCAGTTCTTC. It encodes CASSYTRSQGDEQFF.

V is TRBV7-9 and J is TRBJ2-5; the D is unclear. The CDR3 sequence is 13 residues long. Trimming took off 5 bases at V and 0 bases at J, with 7 bases between the two ends. Germline V CDR1 and CDR2: SEHNR, FQNEAQ (reference sequence). The DNA of the CDR3 is TGTGCCAGCAGCACCTCCGACCAAGAGACCCAGTACTTC. Protein product: CASSTSDQETQYF.